This TCR beta chain was profiled in a study of T cell responses to AZD1222 COVID-19 vaccine. This clone was observed a few times. Germline CDR1 and CDR2: SGHAT and FQNNGV. The V gene lost 1 base and the J gene lost 3 bases, with 11 bases spanning the gap. The CDR3 runs to 15 residues. Sequencing was performed with immunoSEQ multiplex PCR; in TCRdb, only in-frame clones are kept and a portion is missing. The sample carries over 150,000 clones, 88% recorded once. The clonotype originates from an adult in good health. The sequencing used peripheral blood, collected on day 0 of AZD1222 vaccination. J is TRBJ2-3 and V is TRBV11-2; tentative D call: TRBD2 (5 bases). CDR3 coding DNA: TGTGCCAGCAGCTTAGGAGGGATTCGGACAGATACGCAGTATTTT. It encodes CASSLGGIRTDTQYF.